This is a list of T cell receptor beta chains from one sample in a study of cytomegalovirus exposure and HLA in healthy donors. The method was immunoSEQ multiplex PCR; TCRdb's version includes in-frame clones alone and lacks a portion of them. The table records about 100,000 clones, about 68% of them present only once. The sample comprised PBMCs. These TCRs come from a male donor in good health and CMV-seropositive. CDR3s include the opening cysteine and the closing phenylalanine or tryptophan. A D gene is named only where the DNA matches it firmly. The size field is filled for only some rows; it gives once, few, many or a size class.

CDR3 protein: CASSRQGSNQPQHF
CDR3 DNA: TGTGCCAGCAGTAGACAGGGGAGCAATCAGCCCCAGCATTTT
D gene: TRBD1
J gene: TRBJ1-5
clone size: .
V gene: TRBV27

CDR3 protein: CASSFYLDNEQFF
CDR3 DNA: TGTGCCAGCAGCTTCTACCTCGACAATGAGCAGTTCTTC
D gene: .
J gene: TRBJ2-1
clone size: .
V gene: TRBV7-2

CDR3 protein: CSVVGGASSGTKATNEKLFF
CDR3 DNA: TGCAGCGTTGTGGGGGGGGCGAGTTCGGGAACAAAAGCAACTAATGAAAAACTGTTTTTT
D gene: .
J gene: TRBJ1-4
clone size: .
V gene: TRBV29-1

CDR3 protein: CASSLSAHSPLHF
CDR3 DNA: TGTGCCAGCAGTTTATCGGCCCATTCACCCCTCCACTTT
D gene: .
J gene: TRBJ1-6
clone size: .
V gene: TRBV27

CDR3 protein: CASSVNPGQGNTEAFF
CDR3 DNA: TGTGCCAGCAGCGTCAACCCTGGACAGGGGAACACTGAAGCTTTCTTT
D gene: TRBD1
J gene: TRBJ1-1
clone size: once
V gene: TRBV9

CDR3 protein: CASSSLDRGDYGYTF
CDR3 DNA: TGTGCCAGCAGCTCCCTGGACAGGGGGGACTATGGCTACACCTTC
D gene: TRBD1
J gene: TRBJ1-2
clone size: .
V gene: TRBV13

CDR3 protein: CASSAAGTGGEQYF
CDR3 DNA: TGCGCCAGCAGTGCGGCAGGGACAGGGGGCGAGCAGTACTTC
D gene: TRBD1
J gene: TRBJ2-7
clone size: .
V gene: TRBV10-1

CDR3 protein: CASSRDRDYEQYF
CDR3 DNA: TGTGCCAGCTCACGGGACAGAGACTACGAGCAGTACTTC
D gene: TRBD1
J gene: TRBJ2-7
clone size: .
V gene: TRBV18

CDR3 protein: CASSVREETQYF
CDR3 DNA: TGTGCCAGCAGTGTTCGGGAAGAGACCCAGTACTTC
D gene: .
J gene: TRBJ2-5
clone size: .
V gene: TRBV6-1

CDR3 protein: CASSETQGASNQPQHF
CDR3 DNA: TGTGCCAGCAGCGAAACACAGGGAGCGAGCAATCAGCCCCAGCATTTT
D gene: .
J gene: TRBJ1-5
clone size: .
V gene: TRBV7-2

CDR3 protein: CASSETSGGYHEQFF
CDR3 DNA: TGTGCCAGCAGCGAGACTAGCGGGGGCTATCATGAGCAGTTCTTC
D gene: TRBD2
J gene: TRBJ2-1
clone size: few
V gene: TRBV9

CDR3 protein: CASSSDRNTDTQYF
CDR3 DNA: TGTGCCAGCAGTTCGGACAGGAACACAGATACGCAGTATTTT
D gene: TRBD1
J gene: TRBJ2-3
clone size: .
V gene: TRBV5-6

CDR3 protein: CASSLEGGFSYEQYF
CDR3 DNA: TGTGCCAGCAGCTTAGAAGGAGGTTTCTCCTACGAGCAGTACTTC
D gene: .
J gene: TRBJ2-7
clone size: .
V gene: TRBV7-6

CDR3 protein: CASSLAASGGTDTQYF
CDR3 DNA: TGTGCCAGCAGCTTAGCCGCTAGCGGGGGCACAGATACGCAGTATTTT
D gene: TRBD2
J gene: TRBJ2-3
clone size: .
V gene: TRBV11-3

CDR3 protein: CASSVTGVQGNTIYF
CDR3 DNA: TGTGCCAGCAGCGTGACAGGTGTTCAAGGAAACACCATATATTTT
D gene: .
J gene: TRBJ1-3
clone size: .
V gene: TRBV9

CDR3 protein: CASSYGTSGGANEQFF
CDR3 DNA: TGTGCCAGCAGCTACGGGACTAGCGGGGGGGCCAATGAGCAGTTCTTC
D gene: TRBD2
J gene: TRBJ2-1
clone size: few
V gene: TRBV9

CDR3 protein: CASSPGETRACGYTF
CDR3 DNA: TGTGCCAGCAGCCCCGGCGAGACGCGGGCCTGTGGCTACACCTTC
D gene: .
J gene: TRBJ1-2
clone size: .
V gene: TRBV7-3

CDR3 protein: CASSSGTSGAYEQYF
CDR3 DNA: TGCGCCAGCAGCTCCGGGACTAGCGGGGCCTACGAGCAGTACTTC
D gene: TRBD2
J gene: TRBJ2-7
clone size: .
V gene: TRBV5-1

CDR3 protein: CASRLRQYMNTEAFF
CDR3 DNA: TGTGCCAGCAGGCTTCGACAGTACATGAACACTGAAGCTTTCTTT
D gene: .
J gene: TRBJ1-1
clone size: .
V gene: TRBV6-5

CDR3 protein: CASRRSRSLDGYTF
CDR3 DNA: TGTGCCAGCAGAAGATCGAGATCGTTAGATGGCTACACCTTC
D gene: .
J gene: TRBJ1-2
clone size: .
V gene: TRBV27

CDR3 protein: CASRGRNSYETQYF
CDR3 DNA: TGTGCCAGCAGGGGCCGGAATTCCTATGAGACCCAGTACTTC
D gene: .
J gene: TRBJ2-5
clone size: .
V gene: TRBV28

CDR3 protein: CASSSPDREGSPLHF
CDR3 DNA: TGTGCCAGCAGTTCCCCGGACAGGGAGGGTTCACCCCTCCACTTT
D gene: TRBD1
J gene: TRBJ1-6
clone size: .
V gene: TRBV28

CDR3 protein: CASSPDTRLAGGTETQYF
CDR3 DNA: TGCGCCAGCAGCCCCGACACCAGACTAGCGGGGGGGACAGAGACCCAGTACTTC
D gene: TRBD2
J gene: TRBJ2-5
clone size: .
V gene: TRBV5-1

CDR3 protein: CASSRPGQGGNTEAFF
CDR3 DNA: TGTGCCAGCAGCCGCCCCGGACAGGGGGGGAACACTGAAGCTTTCTTT
D gene: TRBD1
J gene: TRBJ1-1
clone size: .
V gene: TRBV11-3

CDR3 protein: CASSQTDRGDGYTF
CDR3 DNA: TGTGCCAGCAGCCAAACGGACAGGGGTGATGGCTACACCTTC
D gene: TRBD1
J gene: TRBJ1-2
clone size: .
V gene: TRBV4-2

CDR3 protein: CASSTGGETQYF
CDR3 DNA: TGCGCCAGCAGCACGGGAGGTGAGACCCAGTACTTC
D gene: TRBD2
J gene: TRBJ2-5
clone size: once
V gene: TRBV5-1

CDR3 protein: CASSPQGASNEKLFF
CDR3 DNA: TGCGCCAGCAGCCCCCAGGGGGCGTCAAATGAAAAACTGTTTTTT
D gene: TRBD1
J gene: TRBJ1-4
clone size: .
V gene: TRBV5-1

CDR3 protein: CASSPIRGNEQFF
CDR3 DNA: TGCGCCAGCAGCCCAATCAGGGGAAATGAGCAGTTCTTC
D gene: .
J gene: TRBJ2-1
clone size: few
V gene: TRBV5-1

CDR3 protein: CAQGFSTDTQYF
CDR3 DNA: TGCGCCCAGGGATTTAGCACAGATACGCAGTATTTT
D gene: .
J gene: TRBJ2-3
clone size: .
V gene: TRBV29-1

CDR3 protein: CASSQAGDLRYGYTF
CDR3 DNA: TGCGCCAGCAGCCAAGCGGGGGACCTCAGGTATGGCTACACCTTC
D gene: .
J gene: TRBJ1-2
clone size: .
V gene: TRBV4-1

CDR3 protein: CASSLWSGTGSGNTIYF
CDR3 DNA: TGTGCCAGCAGTTTGTGGTCCGGGACAGGGTCTGGAAACACCATATATTTT
D gene: TRBD1
J gene: TRBJ1-3
clone size: .
V gene: TRBV28

CDR3 protein: CASSGEVDQPQHF
CDR3 DNA: TGTGCCAGCAGTGGGGAGGTGGATCAGCCCCAGCATTTT
D gene: .
J gene: TRBJ1-5
clone size: .
V gene: TRBV6-1

CDR3 protein: CASSETGDYGYTF
CDR3 DNA: TGTGCCAGCAGCGAAACAGGGGACTATGGCTACACCTTC
D gene: TRBD1
J gene: TRBJ1-2
clone size: .
V gene: TRBV9

CDR3 protein: CASSLAEGRRHGYTF
CDR3 DNA: TGTGCCAGCAGCTTAGCCGAGGGTAGGCGGCATGGCTACACCTTC
D gene: .
J gene: TRBJ1-2
clone size: .
V gene: TRBV7-9

CDR3 protein: CARQGAEETQYF
CDR3 DNA: TGTGCCCGACAGGGGGCGGAAGAGACCCAGTACTTC
D gene: TRBD1
J gene: TRBJ2-5
clone size: .
V gene: TRBV30

CDR3 protein: CASRGGSRGLWDTEAFF
CDR3 DNA: TGTGCCAGCCGAGGGGGGAGCAGGGGGCTTTGGGACACTGAAGCCTTCTTT
D gene: TRBD1
J gene: TRBJ1-1
clone size: .
V gene: TRBV2

CDR3 protein: CASSIGTGGTEAFF
CDR3 DNA: TGTGCCAGTAGTATCGGGACAGGGGGCACTGAAGCTTTCTTT
D gene: TRBD1
J gene: TRBJ1-1
clone size: .
V gene: TRBV19

CDR3 protein: CASSWRDSMEPQHF
CDR3 DNA: TGTGCCAGCAGCTGGCGGGACAGCATGGAACCCCAGCATTTT
D gene: TRBD1
J gene: TRBJ1-5
clone size: few
V gene: TRBV7-9

CDR3 protein: CASSNTGGQEAFF
CDR3 DNA: TGCGCCAGCAGCAACACAGGGGGACAAGAAGCTTTCTTT
D gene: TRBD1
J gene: TRBJ1-1
clone size: .
V gene: TRBV5-1

CDR3 protein: CSVDGGGPYEQYF
CDR3 DNA: TGCAGCGTTGACGGCGGGGGGCCCTACGAGCAGTACTTC
D gene: TRBD2
J gene: TRBJ2-7
clone size: .
V gene: TRBV29-1

CDR3 protein: CASRGLQGGTEAFF
CDR3 DNA: TGCGCCAGCAGAGGGTTACAGGGTGGGACTGAAGCTTTCTTT
D gene: .
J gene: TRBJ1-1
clone size: .
V gene: TRBV10-2

CDR3 protein: CATSRDRGAWNELFF
CDR3 DNA: TGTGCCACCAGCAGAGATCGGGGGGCATGGAATGAACTGTTTTTT
D gene: .
J gene: TRBJ1-4
clone size: .
V gene: TRBV15

CDR3 protein: CASSQTGAGETQYF
CDR3 DNA: TGCGCCAGCAGCCAAACAGGGGCGGGCGAGACCCAGTACTTC
D gene: TRBD1
J gene: TRBJ2-5
clone size: .
V gene: TRBV4-3

CDR3 protein: CASSSDGGDYEQYF
CDR3 DNA: TGCGCCAGCAGCTCGGACGGGGGGGACTACGAGCAGTACTTC
D gene: TRBD2
J gene: TRBJ2-7
clone size: .
V gene: TRBV5-1

CDR3 protein: CASSAQLASSEQYF
CDR3 DNA: TGTGCCAGCAGTGCCCAACTAGCTTCGAGTGAGCAGTACTTC
D gene: .
J gene: TRBJ2-7
clone size: .
V gene: TRBV6-5

CDR3 protein: CASSLERGAASYEQYF
CDR3 DNA: TGTGCCAGCAGCCTCGAGCGCGGAGCGGCCTCCTACGAGCAGTACTTC
D gene: .
J gene: TRBJ2-7
clone size: .
V gene: TRBV4-2

CDR3 protein: CASSRDRGNGYTF
CDR3 DNA: TGTGCCAGCAGTCGGGACAGGGGAAATGGCTACACCTTC
D gene: TRBD1
J gene: TRBJ1-2
clone size: .
V gene: TRBV7-2

CDR3 protein: CASSVGQGYEQYF
CDR3 DNA: TGTGCCAGCAGTGTGGGACAGGGCTACGAGCAGTACTTC
D gene: TRBD1
J gene: TRBJ2-7
clone size: medium-sized
V gene: TRBV2

CDR3 protein: CASSTEGGVQETQYF
CDR3 DNA: TGTGCCAGCAGTACAGAGGGCGGGGTTCAAGAGACCCAGTACTTC
D gene: .
J gene: TRBJ2-5
clone size: .
V gene: TRBV2

CDR3 protein: CASISSWGQGAYNEQFF
CDR3 DNA: TGTGCCAGCATCTCATCCTGGGGACAGGGGGCCTACAATGAGCAGTTCTTC
D gene: TRBD1
J gene: TRBJ2-1
clone size: .
V gene: TRBV28

CDR3 protein: CASSGTGSTDTQYF
CDR3 DNA: TGTGCCAGCAGCGGGACAGGGAGCACAGATACGCAGTATTTT
D gene: TRBD1
J gene: TRBJ2-3
clone size: .
V gene: TRBV9

CDR3 protein: CASSLRVGHEQYF
CDR3 DNA: TGTGCCAGCAGCCTCAGGGTTGGGCACGAGCAGTACTTC
D gene: .
J gene: TRBJ2-7
clone size: .
V gene: TRBV27

CDR3 protein: CASTPWGQGNTGELFF
CDR3 DNA: TGTGCCAGTACCCCATGGGGACAGGGAAACACCGGGGAGCTGTTTTTT
D gene: TRBD1
J gene: TRBJ2-2
clone size: few
V gene: TRBV19

CDR3 protein: CASSPPNMARGAFF
CDR3 DNA: TGTGCCAGCTCACCACCTAATATGGCCAGGGGAGCTTTCTTT
D gene: .
J gene: TRBJ1-1
clone size: few
V gene: TRBV18

CDR3 protein: CASGLVLYPRGGNTEAFF
CDR3 DNA: TGTGCTAGTGGTTTGGTACTCTATCCCAGGGGCGGGAACACTGAAGCTTTCTTT
D gene: .
J gene: TRBJ1-1
clone size: .
V gene: TRBV12-5

CDR3 protein: CASSNRANTGELLF
CDR3 DNA: TGTGCCAGCAGCAACAGGGCTAACACCGGGGAGCTGCTTTTT
D gene: .
J gene: TRBJ2-2
clone size: once
V gene: TRBV27

CDR3 protein: CASSRDRGYGYTF
CDR3 DNA: TGTGCCAGCAGCCGGGACAGGGGCTATGGCTACACCTTC
D gene: TRBD1
J gene: TRBJ1-2
clone size: .
V gene: TRBV2

CDR3 protein: CAISGGTGAYNEQFF
CDR3 DNA: TGTGCCATCAGTGGGGGGACAGGGGCCTACAATGAGCAGTTCTTC
D gene: TRBD1
J gene: TRBJ2-1
clone size: .
V gene: TRBV10-3

CDR3 protein: CASSLSQGTEAFF
CDR3 DNA: TGTGCCAGCAGTTTATCACAGGGAACTGAAGCTTTCTTT
D gene: .
J gene: TRBJ1-1
clone size: few
V gene: TRBV27

CDR3 protein: CATREGDDTEAFF
CDR3 DNA: TGTGCCACAAGGGAGGGTGATGACACTGAAGCTTTCTTT
D gene: .
J gene: TRBJ1-1
clone size: .
V gene: TRBV19